The rows below give T cell receptor beta chains drawn from one sample of a study of blood T cell repertoires in COVID-19. Produced via immunoSEQ multiplex PCR; TCRdb's table is partial and in-frame only. The sample has some 320,000 clones, roughly 89% seen once. Specimen: PBMCs or T cells enriched from blood (not recorded which). The receptors originated from a woman in her fifties or sixties who had been exposed to COVID-19. Each CDR3 is given with its conserved first and last residue. Each record gives: J gene, V gene, D gene, clone size, CDR3 protein, CDR3 DNA. D genes are given only for firm matches. Clone size is given for some rows only: seen once, a few or many times, or a class if the clone is expanded.

TRBJ2-5,TRBV19,TRBD1,-,CASSIDGTAWETQYF,TGTGCCAGTAGTATAGACGGGACAGCCTGGGAGACCCAGTACTTC
TRBJ1-1,TRBV5-1,TRBD1,-,CASSFGQGAEAFF,TGCGCCAGCAGCTTCGGACAGGGCGCTGAAGCTTTCTTT
TRBJ1-3,TRBV18,-,-,CASSTGFGGNTIYF,TGTGCCAGCTCTACAGGGTTTGGTGGAAACACCATATATTTT
TRBJ1-1,TRBV3-1/TRBV3-2,-,-,CASSQDSPGSTEAFF,TGTGCCAGCAGCCAAGATTCCCCAGGTTCCACTGAAGCTTTCTTT
TRBJ1-2,TRBV3-1/TRBV3-2,-,-,CASSQDLGGRGYGYTF,TGTGCCAGCAGCCAAGATCTCGGGGGTCGGGGCTATGGCTACACCTTC
TRBJ1-3,TRBV19,-,-,CASSTRAGTGNTIYF,TGTGCCAGTAGTACCCGTGCGGGCACTGGAAACACCATATATTTT
TRBJ2-1,TRBV5-1,TRBD2,-,CASSSGGPYNEQFF,TGCGCCAGCAGCTCGGGGGGGCCCTACAATGAGCAGTTCTTC
TRBJ2-3,TRBV7-6,TRBD2,-,CASRPVAGIAGVLSTDTQYF,TGTGCCAGCAGGCCGGTCGCGGGAATAGCGGGGGTACTTAGCACAGATACGCAGTATTTT
TRBJ1-2,TRBV18,-,-,CASSRDSFNYGYTF,TGTGCCAGCTCACGAGACAGTTTTAACTATGGCTACACCTTC
TRBJ2-6,TRBV11-2,TRBD1,-,CASNLRGLSGANVLTF,TGTGCCAGCAACTTAAGGGGGCTCTCTGGGGCCAACGTCCTGACTTTC
TRBJ1-1,TRBV5-4,-,-,CASSRDWTEAFF,TGTGCCAGCAGCCGAGATTGGACTGAAGCTTTCTTT
TRBJ2-1,TRBV6-6,TRBD1,-,CASSPRAAGGSRNEQFF,TGTGCCAGCAGTCCAAGGGCGGCAGGGGGCAGTCGGAATGAGCAGTTCTTC
TRBJ1-6,TRBV28,-,-,CASSLLEARYNSPLHF,TGTGCCAGCAGTTTATTGGAGGCGCGGTATAATTCACCCCTCCACTTT
TRBJ1-3,TRBV5-1,-,once,CASSLAGRNSGNTIYF,TGCGCCAGCAGCTTGGCTGGCCGAAACTCTGGAAACACCATATATTTT
TRBJ1-1,TRBV9,-,once,CASNFHGGTEAFF,TGTGCCAGCAACTTCCACGGCGGTACTGAAGCTTTCTTT
TRBJ1-5,TRBV7-2,-,-,CASSLVHGRQPQHF,TGTGCCAGCAGCTTAGTGCATGGGCGACAGCCCCAGCATTTT
TRBJ1-2,TRBV19,-,-,CASSRETNYGYTF,TGTGCCAGTAGTCGCGAGACTAACTATGGCTACACCTTC
TRBJ1-1,TRBV12-3/TRBV12-4,-,-,CASSEDTEAFF,TGTGCCAGCAGCGAGGACACTGAAGCTTTCTTT
TRBJ1-1,TRBV6-1,-,-,CASSELRGNTEAFF,TGTGCCAGCAGTGAATTACGAGGGAACACTGAAGCTTTCTTT
TRBJ2-5,TRBV18,-,-,CASSPPLQETQYF,TGTGCCAGCTCACCGCCACTACAAGAGACCCAGTACTTC
TRBJ1-2,TRBV28,-,few,CASSFTGYGYTF,TGTGCCAGCAGTTTCACTGGCTATGGCTACACCTTC
TRBJ2-2,TRBV14,TRBD2,once,CASSPAGGGRTGELFF,TGTGCCAGCAGCCCGGCGGGGGGGGGCCGCACCGGGGAGCTGTTTTTT
TRBJ1-2,TRBV30,-,-,CAWSKTGTGDGSYTF,TGTGCCTGGAGTAAAACCGGGACGGGGGACGGGAGCTACACCTTC
TRBJ1-5,TRBV19,-,-,CASTPTGGNQPQHF,TGTGCCAGTACCCCGACAGGCGGCAATCAGCCCCAGCATTTT
TRBJ1-2,TRBV4-1,TRBD1,few,CASSHVRGLDGYTF,TGCGCCAGCAGCCATGTAAGGGGGCTGGATGGCTACACCTTC
TRBJ1-1,TRBV7-8,-,-,CASSLYHRNTEAFF,TGTGCCAGCAGCTTATATCACAGGAACACTGAAGCTTTCTTT
TRBJ2-5,TRBV27,-,-,CASSYRGRMQETQYF,TGTGCCAGCAGTTATCGGGGGAGAATGCAAGAGACCCAGTACTTC
TRBJ2-7,TRBV4-1,-,-,CASSHRDSYEQYF,TGCGCCAGCAGCCACAGGGATTCCTACGAGCAGTACTTC
TRBJ1-2,TRBV11-2,-,once,CASSLEGGYYGYTF,TGTGCCAGCAGCTTAGAAGGGGGATACTATGGCTACACCTTC
TRBJ1-2,TRBV2,TRBD1,-,CASSGTGGAGRGYTF,TGTGCCAGCAGTGGGACAGGGGGCGCCGGGAGGGGCTACACCTTC
TRBJ2-7,TRBV7-2,-,-,CASSLGGALSYEQYF,TGTGCCAGCAGCTTAGGGGGCGCCCTCTCCTACGAGCAGTACTTC